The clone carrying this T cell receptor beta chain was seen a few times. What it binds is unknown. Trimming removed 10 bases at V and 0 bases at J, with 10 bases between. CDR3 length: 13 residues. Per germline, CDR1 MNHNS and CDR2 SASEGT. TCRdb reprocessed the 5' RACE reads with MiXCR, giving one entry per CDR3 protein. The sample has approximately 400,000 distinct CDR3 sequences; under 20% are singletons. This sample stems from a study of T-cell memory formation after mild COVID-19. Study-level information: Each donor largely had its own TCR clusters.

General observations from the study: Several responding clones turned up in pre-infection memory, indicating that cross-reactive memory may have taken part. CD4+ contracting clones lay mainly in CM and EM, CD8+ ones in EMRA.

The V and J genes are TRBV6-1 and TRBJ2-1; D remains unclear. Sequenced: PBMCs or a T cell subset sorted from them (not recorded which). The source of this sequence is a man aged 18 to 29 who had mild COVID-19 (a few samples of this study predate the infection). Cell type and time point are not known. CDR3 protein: CAIPKSSYNEQFF. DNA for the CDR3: TGTGCCATCCCGAAGAGCTCCTACAATGAGCAGTTCTTC.